A selection of T cell receptor beta chains follows, all from one sample in a study of neurological immune-mediated disorders. MiXCR, run by TCRdb on the 5' RACE reads, gives a single entry per CDR3 protein. Of 39,000 or so distinct CDR3 sequences in the sample, over 2% were seen once. Source material: PBMCs. These receptors were collected from a man aged 25-45 years with multiple sclerosis. The conserved cysteine and the conserved F or W are not part of the CDR3 here.

TRBV5-1,ASSLQTSFNEQF
TRBV7-9,ASSSTGGAYEQY
TRBV11-2,ASSLAGSSYNEQF
TRBV25-1,ASGAAPGQSTDTQY
TRBV28,ASSSGKGQDHRYTDTQY
TRBV12-3/TRBV12-4,ASGEGDLFGGYT
TRBV7-9,ASSFNQGSPYNEQF
TRBV14,ASSHRAGGIYEQY
TRBV2,ASSVGTGPSYGYT
TRBV6-6,ASNYRMSEGYT
TRBV7-9,ASSLVGSGRIAYEQY
TRBV7-4,ASSRGQSHQSTDTQY
TRBV20-1,SASGGRAGETQY
TRBV20-1,SARDRLYGYT
TRBV20-1,SASGRYNEQF
TRBV28,ASSLRPKNIQY
TRBV4-1,ASSQVGFSEKLF
TRBV20-1,SPWGSGRADTQY
TRBV12-3/TRBV12-4,ASTPGQGFYNEQF
TRBV28,ASSLRDSKNIQY
TRBV5-1,ASSLNSEAGPPSPLH
TRBV5-1,ASSLVAGSGANVLT
TRBV20-1,SGERDLAYEQY
TRBV7-2,ASSSSVPPQY
TRBV9,ASSSPAGLGYEQY
TRBV5-1,ASSPPYGGGAGELF
TRBV28,ASSGNRGPRPPGTDTQY
TRBV20-1,SASGGRTYNEQF
TRBV19,ASSKGSNQPQH
TRBV10-3,AISADPGVGKNIY
TRBV6-6,VVASSTDTQY
TRBV20-1,SARVGGETQY
TRBV20-1,SASLGFSGTEAF
TRBV5-1,ASSLSGTTNTEAF
TRBV20-1,SARDGRQPNSYEQY
TRBV7-2,ASSLRPTRTGSDTQY
TRBV12-3/TRBV12-4,ASTPRLMNTGELF
TRBV6-2/TRBV6-3,ASSYSGQGATEAF
TRBV5-1,ASSLKYPGNYEQY
TRBV20-1,SATYVEGSPLH
TRBV6-6,ATAGGQGYGYT
TRBV7-2,ASSLTGLGSPLH
TRBV6-5,ASSITGWGGANVLT
TRBV5-1,ASSLVPGNTEAF
TRBV4-2,ASSQDAFLTGSGNTIY
TRBV12-3/TRBV12-4,ASSPDRVFYTGELF
TRBV2,AEGPTTNYGYT
TRBV12-3/TRBV12-4,ASSLVGGEQF
TRBV5-6,ASSSDGGRGYQETQY
TRBV5-1,ASSLDGFSTDTQY
TRBV3-1,ASSNRDRDYEQY
TRBV6-5,ASSSNPRQGPYNEQF
TRBV20-1,SGDRGYEQY